One sample yielded the 30 T cell receptor beta chains listed below, sequenced in a study of cytomegalovirus exposure and HLA in healthy donors. PCR involved 60 Vbeta and 13 Jbeta primers. The protocol was immunoSEQ multiplex PCR, while the TCRdb copy is restricted to in-frame clones and leaves out a portion. The sample consists of approximately 210,000 clones, 65% to 85% of them appearing once. Sample: PBMCs. The source of these receptors is a man in his late teens or twenties in good health and CMV-seronegative.

The J gene is TRBJ2-3, the V gene TRBV6-5, with a weak D call TRBD2 (5 bases). The CDR3 runs to 14 residues. Per the germline V gene, CDR1 is MNHEY and CDR2 is SVGAGI. The germline V and J ends were trimmed by 4 bases and 3 bases, with 11 bases remaining between them. CDR3 amino acids: CASSFAPGTDTQYF. CDR3 nucleotides: TGTGCCAGCAGTTTCGCTCCGGGGACAGATACGCAGTATTTT.

This sequence joins TRBV12-5 and TRBJ1-2; D is ambiguous. V was shortened by 3 bases and J by 2 bases, with 16 bases between the two germline ends. The CDR3 runs to 16 residues. Germline values: CDR1 LGHNT, CDR2 FRNRAP. CDR3 DNA sequence: TGTGCTAGTGGTTTCCTCCCGGCGGCCACAAACTATGGCTACACCTTC. This encodes CASGFLPAATNYGYTF.

The chain couples TRBV28 to TRBJ2-5; TRBD2 might be the D (6 bases). Trimming took 7 bases from V and 4 from J, leaving 19 bases between them. In germline, CDR1 is MDHEN, CDR2 SYDVKM. The CDR3 is 15 amino acids. The CDR3 DNA is TGTGCCAGCACCTCGGGGGAAGTCTACGGAGAGACCCAGTACTTC. Residues: CASTSGEVYGETQYF. Combining the CDR3 with reference TRBV28 and TRBJ2-5 gives the whole variable domain DVKVTQSSRYLVKRTGEKVFLECVQDMDHENMFWYRQDPGLGLRLIYFSYDVKMKEKGDIPEGYSVSREKKERFSLILESASTNQTSMYLCASTSGEVYGETQYFGPGTRLLVL.

This clone was counted between two and nine times. The V gene is TRBV5-6, the J gene TRBJ2-7; D possibly corresponds to TRBD1 (5 bases). Germline V gene sequence: CDR1 SGHDT, CDR2 YYEEEE. This CDR3 contains 13 residues. Between the trimmed V and J ends, which lost 4 bases and 5 bases, there was a span of 13 bases. The CDR3 sequence is CASSHDRVNEQYF. Written as DNA, the CDR3 is TGTGCCAGCAGCCACGACAGAGTCAACGAGCAGTACTTC.

The chain has TRBV10-2 and TRBJ1-6; D possibly corresponds to TRBD1 (5 bases). Germline CDR1 is WSHSY and CDR2 is SAAADI. Deletions cut 3 bases from V and 6 bases from J, with 9 bases between. The CDR3 is 14 amino acids. The chain's CDR3 is CASSDGGGNSPLHF. The CDR3 DNA follows: TGCGCCAGCAGTGACGGGGGTGGTAATTCACCCCTCCACTTT.

The genes are TRBV27 and TRBJ2-3; 11 nucleotides line up with TRBD2. From germline, CDR1 is MNHEY and CDR2 SMNVEV (reference sequence). CDR3 size: 21 residues. With V trimmed by 0 bases and J by 5 bases, 19 bases remained unmatched. CDR3 bases: TGTGCCAGCAGTTTATCGGGTCAGGGGTATAGCGGGAGGGCCGGCGAAGATACGCAGTATTTT. Translation: CASSLSGQGYSGRAGEDTQYF.

This clone was recorded at least ten times. The chain has TRBV19 and TRBJ2-3, with no clear D. The germline V gene encodes CDR1 LNHDA and CDR2 SQIVND (reference sequence). The CDR3 has 13 amino acids. Between the trimmed V and J ends, which lost 4 bases and 6 bases, there was a span of 11 bases. CDR3 in DNA: TGTGCCAGTAGTACGTTTGGTGCGGATACGCAGTATTTT. The encoded protein is CASSTFGADTQYF.

In this sample, this clone turned up a few times. The chain combines TRBV28 with TRBJ2-1; 9 bases line up with TRBD2. The germline V gene has CDR1 MDHEN and CDR2 SYDVKM. The CDR3 is 16 amino acids. V was clipped by 4 bases and J by 4 bases; unmatched bases: 8. The DNA of the CDR3 is TGTGCCAGCAGTTCCCGGGGCGGGAGGGTTTACAATGAGCAGTTCTTC. Residues: CASSSRGGRVYNEQFF.

The chain links TRBV11-2 to TRBJ1-1; 9 nucleotides align to TRBD1. This CDR3 region has 15 residues. Germline V gene data show CDR1 as SGHAT and CDR2 as FQNNGV. V gave up 4 bases and J gave up 5 bases; unmatched junction bases: 8. The CDR3 loop is CASSSSDRGRTEAFF. The CDR3 bases are TGTGCCAGCAGCTCAAGTGACAGGGGGAGGACTGAAGCTTTCTTT.

The chain recombines TRBV28 with TRBJ1-2; D perhaps matches TRBD1 (6 bases). The V end lost 5 bases, the J end lost 2 bases, and 15 bases lay between the germline ends. This CDR3 is 15 amino acids long. Germline CDR1 is MDHEN and CDR2 is SYDVKM. CDR3 region: CASSPRDTGNYGYTF. As DNA, the CDR3 is TGTGCCAGCAGTCCCCGGGACACGGGGAACTATGGCTACACCTTC.

The V and J genes are TRBV5-1 and TRBJ1-1, with D possibly being TRBD1 (6 bases). This CDR3 contains 14 residues. V was clipped by 4 bases and J by 4 bases, with 14 bases between them. Germline-derived CDR1 and CDR2 are SGHRS and YFSETQ. Here the CDR3 reads CASSQSGVGTEAFF. For the CDR3, the DNA is TGCGCCAGCAGCCAATCAGGGGTCGGCACTGAAGCTTTCTTT.

The chain employs TRBV29-1 and TRBJ2-7; weak D call: TRBD2 (5 bases). The CDR3 is 16 residues long. CDR1 and CDR2 (germline): SQVTM, ANQGSEA. V lost 3 bases to trimming and J lost 0 bases, with 18 bases between them. The CDR3 DNA is TGCAGCGTTGAGATTTCGCGGACGGGGAGCTCCTACGAGCAGTACTTC. It encodes CSVEISRTGSSYEQYF.

The chain couples TRBV4-3 to TRBJ2-3; 7 nucleotides align to TRBD2. V lost 2 bases, J lost 6 bases, and 8 bases stayed unmatched. This CDR3 spans 15 amino acids. In germline, CDR1 is LGHNA, CDR2 YSLEER. The CDR3 DNA reads as TGCGCCAGCAGCCAAAAGACTAGCTTCTCCGATACGCAGTATTTT. Its protein product is CASSQKTSFSDTQYF.

The chain carries TRBV19 and TRBJ1-4; a possible D gene is TRBD1 (6 bases). The germline V gene has CDR1 LNHDA and CDR2 SQIVND (reference sequence). With 2 bases removed from V and 4 bases from J, the gap between germline ends came to 20 bases. The CDR3 extends over 18 amino acids. The CDR3 bases are TGTGCCAGTAGTATACGCACAACAGGGACCCCCTTTAATGAAAAACTGTTTTTT. Translating gives CASSIRTTGTPFNEKLFF. Filled out from reference TRBV19 and TRBJ1-4, the complete variable domain reads DGGITQSPKYLFRKEGQNVTLSCEQNLNHDAMYWYRQDPGQGLRLIYYSQIVNDFQKGDIAEGYSVSREKKESFPLTVTSAQKNPTAFYLCASSIRTTGTPFNEKLFFGSGTQLSVL.

The V gene is TRBV15, the J gene TRBJ1-1, with 8 positions matching TRBD1. Trimming cost V 3 bases and J 4 bases; bases outside gene matches: 4. The germline gives CDR1 LNHNV, CDR2 YYDKDF (reference sequence). The CDR3 is 14 amino acids. The CDR3 DNA reads as TGTGCCACCAGCAGTCGACAGGGGCCCACTGAAGCTTTCTTT. It specifies CATSSRQGPTEAFF.

CDR3: CASSPSGGNTEAFF. DNA of the CDR3: TGTGCCAGCAGCCCCAGCGGGGGGAACACTGAAGCTTTCTTT. The chain links TRBV7-3 to TRBJ1-1; the D gene is possibly TRBD1 (5 bases). The CDR3 runs 14 residues. Germline V gene lookup returns CDR1 SGHTA and CDR2 FQGTGA. V was clipped by 5 bases and J by 1 base, with 11 bases between them.

The rearrangement links TRBV5-6 to TRBJ2-1; 9 positions match TRBD2. V was pared by 2 bases and J by 8 bases, with 11 bases of the junction left unmatched. The CDR3 spans 16 residues. CDR1 SGHDT and CDR2 YYEEEE come from the germline V gene. The CDR3 DNA follows: TGTGCCAGCAGCTTTGGGTCTAGCGGGATGATCTATGAGCAGTTCTTC. Translation: CASSFGSSGMIYEQFF.

This clone has just one count. The chain joins TRBV4-3 to TRBJ1-2; TRBD1 might be the D (6 bases). V was trimmed by 0 bases and J by 4 bases, leaving 12 bases between them. Germline CDR1 is LGHNA and CDR2 is YSLEER. This CDR3 spans 15 amino acids. In DNA form, the CDR3 reads TGCGCCAGCAGCCAAGACCCCGGACAGAGCTATGGCTACACCTTC. Its translation is CASSQDPGQSYGYTF.

For this clone: One end of the junction fails to match germline, which may point to a read error. This rearrangement joins TRBV7-7 to TRBJ2-3; D may be TRBD2 (7 bases). The germline CDR1 and CDR2 sequences are SSHAT and FNYEAQ (reference sequence). The CDR3 totals 15 residues. CDR3 protein: CASSPKGGITDTQYF. The CDR3 region has the DNA TGTGCTAGCAGCCCCAAGGGGGGGATCACAGATACGCAGTATTTT.

V and J are TRBV4-1 and TRBJ2-7, with D unresolved. Trimming took 0 bases from V and 7 from J, leaving 10 bases between them. The germline CDR1 and CDR2 sequences are MGHRA and YSYEKL. CDR3 length: 13 amino acids. For the CDR3, the DNA is TGCGCCAGCAGCCAAGATCCAAGCGTAGAGCAGTACTTC. Translation: CASSQDPSVEQYF.

The rearrangement uses TRBV9 and TRBJ2-2, with 7 positions matching TRBD1. Germline CDR1 is SGDLS and CDR2 is YYNGEE. The junction had 5 bases not matched to a gene; V was cut back by 3 bases and J by 0 bases. This CDR3 has 16 amino acids. CDR3 in DNA: TGTGCCAGCAGCGCTGGGACAGAGGCGAACACCGGGGAGCTGTTTTTT. Translating gives CASSAGTEANTGELFF.

This chain links TRBV27 with TRBJ2-3; the match to TRBD2 covers 8 bases. Germline trimming cut 0 bases from V and 3 bases from J; bases unmatched to any gene: 5. Per germline, CDR1 MNHEY and CDR2 SMNVEV (reference sequence). The CDR3 spans 16 residues. CDR3 bases: TGTGCCAGCAGTTTATCGGCGGGAGGATGGACAGATACGCAGTATTTT. It translates to CASSLSAGGWTDTQYF.

The chain employs TRBV27 and TRBJ2-1; TRBD2 might be the D (5 bases). V was clipped by 6 bases and J by 3 bases, with 15 bases between them. This CDR3 spans 15 amino acids. CDR1 and CDR2 from the germline V gene are MNHEY and SMNVEV (reference sequence). CDR3 bases: TGTGCCAGCAGAGGTGATCGGGGTGGCTACAATGAGCAGTTCTTC. Protein: CASRGDRGGYNEQFF.

This sequence joins TRBV5-4 and TRBJ1-1; TRBD1 might be the D (6 bases). CDR1 and CDR2 (germline): SGHNT, YYREEE (reference sequence). The CDR3 runs 16 residues. V shed 1 base and J shed 0 bases, with 13 bases lying between them. The CDR3 region is CASSLFGGGMNTEAFF. For the CDR3, the DNA is TGTGCCAGCAGCTTGTTTGGGGGCGGCATGAACACTGAAGCTTTCTTT. The full variable domain, in which reference TRBV5-4 and TRBJ1-1 provide the parts outside the CDR3, is ETGVTQSPTHLIKTRGQQVTLRCSSQSGHNTVSWYQQALGQGPQFIFQYYREEENGRGNFPPRFSGLQFPNYSSELNVNALELDDSALYLCASSLFGGGMNTEAFFGQGTRLTVV.

The chain joins TRBV10-2 to TRBJ1-1, with 8 nucleotides matching TRBD1. CDR1 and CDR2 (germline): WSHSY, SAAADI. The CDR3 runs to 13 residues. V dropped 7 bases and J dropped 5; count of bases not matched to a gene: 6. CDR3: CASTQGAWTEAFF. The CDR3 DNA is TGCGCCAGCACTCAGGGGGCCTGGACTGAAGCTTTCTTT.

CDR3 residues: CASSPYRGSYEQYF. Written as DNA, the CDR3 is TGCGCCAGCAGCCCATACAGGGGCTCCTACGAGCAGTACTTC. The V call is TRBV4-1, the J call TRBJ2-7, with 7 bases aligning to TRBD1. The CDR3 covers 14 residues. Germline loops: CDR1 MGHRA, CDR2 YSYEKL. The J segment lost 0 bases and the V segment lost 4 bases, leaving 3 bases of the junction unmatched.

V gene TRBV27 combines with J gene TRBJ2-5, with TRBD1 matching 9 bases. Losses at the gene ends were 6 bases for V and 5 bases for J; bases not matched to a gene: 10. The CDR3 consists of 15 residues. Germline values: CDR1 MNHEY, CDR2 SMNVEV (reference sequence). The CDR3: CASRPQGARGETQYF. The CDR3 bases are TGTGCCAGCAGGCCACAGGGGGCGCGTGGTGAGACCCAGTACTTC.

The rearrangement joins TRBV7-9 to TRBJ2-5; 11 bases are a match to TRBD2. In germline, CDR1 is SEHNR, CDR2 FQNEAQ (reference sequence). V gave up 2 bases and J gave up 2 bases; unmatched junction bases: 4. The CDR3 loop spans 16 amino acids. The CDR3 region has the DNA TGTGCCAGCAGCTTAATGACTAGCGGGGAGCAAGAGACCCAGTACTTC. Residues: CASSLMTSGEQETQYF.

The V call is TRBV2, the J call TRBJ2-3; 7 bases are a match to TRBD1. V gave up 8 bases and J gave up 0 bases; unmatched junction bases: 8. This CDR3 has 15 residues. In germline, CDR1 is SNHLY, CDR2 FYNNEI. The CDR3 spells CASGLTGVSTDTQYF. The CDR3 DNA follows: TGTGCCAGCGGCCTTACAGGGGTTAGCACAGATACGCAGTATTTT.

This sequence joins TRBV30 and TRBJ2-1; D is perhaps TRBD1 (7 bases). CDR3 length: 19 residues. V lost 4 bases and J 5 bases, leaving 30 bases between the germline ends. Per the germline V gene, CDR1 is GTSNPN and CDR2 is SVGIG (reference sequence). The CDR3, as DNA: TGTGCCTGGAAAAGGGAAGGACAGGCGGGGCATGGGATGAACAATGAGCAGTTCTTC. This sequence encodes CAWKREGQAGHGMNNEQFF.